This T cell receptor (beta chain) is drawn from a study of blood T cells in healthy people across ages (dated by TCRdb to 2014 to 2015). Background on the whole study: In model experiments, template switching captured roughly one uniquely barcoded TCR beta cDNA molecule for every two T cells. To avoid experimental bias, donors of different ages were distributed randomly across sequencing lanes. Four age groups were formed from the donors: young (average roughly 15 years), middle-aged (around 40), aged (62) and long-lived (approximately 80). The study analyzed two additional independent replicas of 1 million unique cDNA reads from the same blood draw for two donors, one aged 18 to 30 and one aged 80 or older. To track age-related changes in TCR beta repertoire diversity, the study relied on deep sequencing normalized with unique cDNA molecular identifiers.

Systemically healthy Caucasian individuals from Russia, some 40 in total and aged 6 to 90 years, were included as donors. Each donor gave ten milliliters of peripheral blood, drawn into EDTA-treated Vacutainer tubes. Ficoll-Paque density-gradient centrifugation was used to isolate PBMCs, with at least 7 million obtained per sample. Total RNA was extracted from PBMCs with Trizol reagent, with at least 6 micrograms obtained per sample. For every donor, an aliquot of PBMCs went through flow cytometry to measure the percentages of naive CD45RAhigh/CD27high T cells. CDR1 and CDR2 were assigned from the germline V gene as SGHAT and FQNNGV. The CDR3, cysteine through phenylalanine, is 14 amino acids long. Only CDR3 DNA is held: 42 bases, read in frame from base 1. Compared with germline, V lacks 7 bases and J lacks 11 bases; bases without a gene match: 9. On the study overall, not on this receptor specifically: Observed TCR beta diversity per million T cells fell roughly linearly with age, and a significant reduction was already apparent by age roughly 40. Estimates of total diversity from one million sequenced T cells were regarded as lower bounds and underestimates. The CMV infection status of donors was not known, potentially confounding age-related changes in expanded clonotypes. Compared with the aged group, the long-lived group had more naive CD4+ T cells, fewer expanded clones and increased TCR diversity, a pattern suggesting age selection. Because profiling used bulk unsorted PBMCs, naive and antigen-experienced compartments could not be compared conclusively. The percentage of naive T cells measured by flow cytometry correlated strongly with observed TCR beta diversity.

Libraries were constructed by 5' RACE. Sequencing used an Illumina HiSeq 2500. A second roughly 7 to 12 cycle PCR used a sample-barcoded 5' primer and a J-beta primer mix. A unique molecular identifier was introduced onto each TCR beta cDNA molecule by a template-switch 5' adaptor carrying 12 random nucleotides. Each sample yielded at least 2.5 million CDR3-containing paired-end reads. First-strand cDNA synthesis was performed from all RNA using the Mint cDNA synthesis kit, with priming by a TRBC-specific oligonucleotide. All cDNA was treated with uracil-DNA glycosylase and then went through a first 18-cycle PCR with the universal primers M1SS and BC2_uni_R. In the paper's pipeline: Normalization of each sample was performed by random selection of 1 million high-quality reads, each carrying a distinct molecular identifier. Instead of being binned into consensus sequences, reads with shared molecular identifiers were discarded. MiTCR, run with a Q25 quality threshold and the strictest error-elimination algorithm, handled CDR3 identification, clonotype clustering and error correction. A nonparametric unseen species model with Euler transformation was used to estimate lower-bound total TCR beta diversity. TCRdb itself trimmed the public reads at Q25 with fastp, ran MiXCR and retained productive beta chains. Merged by CDR3 protein, the rows form single entries marked with the most common genes and DNA. TCRdb, not the authors, supplied the V and J calls. The sample includes 1,500,000 or so distinct CDR3 sequences, with around 55% observed a single time. About 6.3% of the sample is held by the ten biggest clonotypes.

Of note for this clonotype: Its cognate antigen has yet to be identified. No base qualities exist here, and no much larger clone lies one base off it.

This clonotype originated in a man aged 18 to 29 in good health. Rearrangement joined TRBV11-2 to TRBJ1-6; 9 central bases correspond to TRBD1. Sequencing was done on a sample of blood. In nucleotides, the sequence is TGTGCCAGCAACCAGGACAGGGGAAGGGCACCCCTCCACTTT. It translates to CASNQDRGRAPLHF.